The rows below give T cell receptor beta chains drawn from one sample of a study of radiation and T cells in renal cell carcinoma. Method: immunoSEQ multiplex PCR; TCRdb's copy keeps in-frame clones and lacks some. The data contain roughly 150,000 clones, over 80% of them singletons. Here the sequenced sample was blood, taken from a patient whose treatment included radiotherapy and nephrectomy. The source of these receptors is a woman aged 45 to 65 with renal cell carcinoma. Each CDR3 is given with its conserved first and last residue. A D gene is named only where the DNA matches it firmly. Where a row states a size, it is once, few, many or the class of an expanded clone; other rows omit it.

TRBD2	TRBV2	TRBJ2-3	.	CAGLAEVTDTQYF	TGTGCCGGACTAGCGGAGGTCACAGATACGCAGTATTTT
.	TRBV29-1	TRBJ2-7	once	CSVTRGPVSDEQYF	TGCAGCGTGACCCGGGGGCCGGTCTCGGACGAGCAGTACTTC
.	TRBV2	TRBJ1-6	few	CASREDSSYSPLHF	TGTGCCAGCAGGGAGGACAGTTCGTATTCACCCCTCCACTTT
.	TRBV15	TRBJ2-7	once	CATSRNRFGSEQYF	TGTGCCACCAGCAGAAACAGGTTTGGGAGCGAGCAGTACTTC
.	TRBV6-5	TRBJ1-6	.	CASKRSSYNSPLHF	TGTGCCAGCAAGCGGAGCTCCTATAATTCACCCCTCCACTTT
TRBD2	TRBV7-9	TRBJ2-5	few	CASSLWGKRGPNQETQYF	TGTGCCAGCAGCCTCTGGGGGAAGCGGGGGCCGAACCAAGAGACCCAGTACTTC
.	TRBV7-9	TRBJ1-2	.	CASSLQSRLSNYGYTF	TGTGCCAGCAGCCTCCAAAGCCGGCTCTCTAACTATGGCTACACCTTC
TRBD1	TRBV6-5	TRBJ1-2	.	CASSPGTVVGYTF	TGTGCCAGCAGCCCGGGGACAGTAGTGGGCTACACCTTC
.	TRBV7-9	TRBJ1-1	.	CASEPGVSGMNTEAFF	TGTGCCAGCGAGCCCGGCGTTTCGGGCATGAACACTGAAGCTTTCTTT
.	TRBV6-5	TRBJ2-5	.	CASRVDISGETQYF	TGTGCCAGCAGGGTGGACATTTCAGGAGAGACCCAGTACTTC
.	TRBV7-2	TRBJ2-5	.	CASSLGAGVQETQYF	TGTGCCAGCAGCTTAGGAGCAGGAGTCCAAGAGACCCAGTACTTC
TRBD1	TRBV2	TRBJ1-2	.	CASSDRGDPNYGYTF	TGTGCCAGCTCGGACAGGGGCGACCCCAACTATGGCTACACCTTC
.	TRBV4-1	TRBJ1-2	.	CASSQGQLFNKGGYTF	TGCGCCAGCAGCCAAGGACAGCTATTCAATAAGGGCGGCTACACCTTC
.	TRBV19	TRBJ1-5	.	CASSIGVGNQPQHF	TGTGCCAGTAGTATCGGGGTAGGCAATCAGCCCCAGCATTTT
.	TRBV6-5	TRBJ2-5	.	CASSYLGGSETQYF	TGTGCCAGCAGTTACTTAGGGGGTTCGGAGACCCAGTACTTC
.	TRBV4-2	TRBJ1-4	once	CASSHTNEKLFF	TGTGCCAGCAGCCACACGAATGAAAAACTGTTTTTT
TRBD2	TRBV5-1	TRBJ2-3	.	CASSLARTSGGRTDTQYF	TGCGCCAGCAGCTTGGCCCGGACTAGCGGGGGCCGCACAGATACGCAGTATTTT
.	TRBV30	TRBJ2-7	.	CAWSDPGAREQYF	TGTGCCTGGAGCGATCCGGGGGCGAGGGAGCAGTACTTC
.	TRBV5-1	TRBJ2-1	.	CASSLDRASAYNEQFF	TGCGCCAGCAGCTTGGATCGGGCGAGCGCCTACAATGAGCAGTTCTTC